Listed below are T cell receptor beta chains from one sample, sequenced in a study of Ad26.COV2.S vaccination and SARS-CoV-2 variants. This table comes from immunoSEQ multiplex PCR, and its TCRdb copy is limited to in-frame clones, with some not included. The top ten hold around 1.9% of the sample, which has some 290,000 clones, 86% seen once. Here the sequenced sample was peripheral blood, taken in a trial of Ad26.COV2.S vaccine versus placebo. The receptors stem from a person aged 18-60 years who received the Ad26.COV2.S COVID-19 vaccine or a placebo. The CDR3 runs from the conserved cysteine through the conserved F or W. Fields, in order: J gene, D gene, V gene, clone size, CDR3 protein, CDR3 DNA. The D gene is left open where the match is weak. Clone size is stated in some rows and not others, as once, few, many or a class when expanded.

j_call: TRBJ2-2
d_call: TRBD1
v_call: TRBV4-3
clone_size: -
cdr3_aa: CASSSGQGAAGELFF
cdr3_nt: TGCGCCAGCAGCTCCGGACAGGGGGCCGCCGGGGAGCTGTTTTTT

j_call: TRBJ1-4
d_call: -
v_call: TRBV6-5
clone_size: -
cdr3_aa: CASSYTYRAEKLFF
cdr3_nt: TGTGCCAGCAGTTACACTTACAGGGCGGAAAAACTGTTTTTT

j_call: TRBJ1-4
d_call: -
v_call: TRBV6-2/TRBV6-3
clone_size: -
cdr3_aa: CASSYSNEKLFF
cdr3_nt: TGTGCCAGCAGTTACTCGAATGAAAAACTGTTTTTT

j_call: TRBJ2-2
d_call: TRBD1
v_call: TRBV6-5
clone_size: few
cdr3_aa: CASGQINTGELFF
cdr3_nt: TGTGCCTCGGGACAGATAAACACCGGGGAGCTGTTTTTT

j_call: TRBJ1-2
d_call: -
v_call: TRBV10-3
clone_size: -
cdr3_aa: CAISMGAGGNYGYTF
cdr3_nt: TGTGCCATCAGCATGGGGGCAGGAGGAAACTATGGCTACACCTTC

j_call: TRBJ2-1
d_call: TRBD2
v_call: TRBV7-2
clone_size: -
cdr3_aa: CASNPPGLASYNEQFF
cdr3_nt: TGTGCCAGCAACCCCCCGGGACTAGCGTCCTACAATGAGCAGTTCTTC

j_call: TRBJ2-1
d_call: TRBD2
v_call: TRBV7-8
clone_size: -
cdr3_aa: CASSPGLAGANEQFF
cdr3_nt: TGTGCCAGCAGCCCTGGACTAGCGGGGGCGAATGAGCAGTTCTTC

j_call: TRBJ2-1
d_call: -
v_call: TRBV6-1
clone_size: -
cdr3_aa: CASSELLAWGNEQFF
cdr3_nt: TGTGCCAGCAGTGAGTTGTTGGCGTGGGGCAATGAGCAGTTCTTC

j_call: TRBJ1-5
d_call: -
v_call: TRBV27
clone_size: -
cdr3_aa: CASRLTVFPFDNQPQHF
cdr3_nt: TGTGCCAGCAGGCTGACAGTATTCCCGTTTGACAATCAGCCCCAGCATTTT

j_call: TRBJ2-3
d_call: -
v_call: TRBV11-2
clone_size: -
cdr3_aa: CASSLDGINTDTQYF
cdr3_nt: TGTGCCAGCAGCTTAGACGGCATTAACACAGATACGCAGTATTTT

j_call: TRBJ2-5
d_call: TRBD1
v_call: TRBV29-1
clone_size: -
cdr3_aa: CSADTGGPVETQYF
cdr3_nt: TGCAGCGCGGATACAGGGGGCCCTGTGGAGACCCAGTACTTC

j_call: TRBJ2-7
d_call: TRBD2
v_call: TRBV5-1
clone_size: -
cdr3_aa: CASSPGGAEQYF
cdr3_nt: TGCGCCAGCAGCCCGGGAGGGGCCGAGCAGTACTTC

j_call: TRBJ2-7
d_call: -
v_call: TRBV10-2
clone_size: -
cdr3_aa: CASSENSLKSYEQYF
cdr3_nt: TGCGCCAGCAGTGAAAACTCTTTAAAGTCCTACGAGCAGTACTTC

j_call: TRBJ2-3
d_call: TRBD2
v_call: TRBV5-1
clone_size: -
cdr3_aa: CASSLILAGPDTQYF
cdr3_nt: TGCGCCAGCAGCTTGATACTAGCGGGGCCAGATACGCAGTATTTT

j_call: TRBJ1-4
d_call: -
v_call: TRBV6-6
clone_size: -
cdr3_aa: CASSWPGGGDEKLFF
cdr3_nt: TGTGCCAGCAGTTGGCCCGGGGGCGGGGATGAAAAACTGTTTTTT

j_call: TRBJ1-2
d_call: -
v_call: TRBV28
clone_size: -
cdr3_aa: CASSLTYGYTF
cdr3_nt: TGTGCCAGCAGTTTGACCTATGGCTACACCTTC

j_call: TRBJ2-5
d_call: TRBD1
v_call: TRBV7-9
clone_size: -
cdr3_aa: CASSPTPTGGGETQYF
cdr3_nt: TGTGCCAGCAGCCCTACCCCGACAGGGGGAGGAGAGACCCAGTACTTC

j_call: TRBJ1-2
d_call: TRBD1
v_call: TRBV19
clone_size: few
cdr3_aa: CASSTGTARYGYTF
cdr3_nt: TGTGCCAGTAGTACCGGGACAGCCAGGTATGGCTACACCTTC

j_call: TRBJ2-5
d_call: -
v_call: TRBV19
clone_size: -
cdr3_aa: CASSQGYQETQYF
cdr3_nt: TGTGCCAGTAGTCAAGGGTACCAAGAGACCCAGTACTTC

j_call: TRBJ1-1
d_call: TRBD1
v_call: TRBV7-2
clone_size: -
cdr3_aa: CASSLAVRQGRMNTEAFF
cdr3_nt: TGTGCCAGCAGCTTGGCTGTCAGACAGGGCAGGATGAACACTGAAGCTTTCTTT

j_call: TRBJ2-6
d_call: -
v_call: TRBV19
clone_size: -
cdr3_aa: CASKISGANVLTF
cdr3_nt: TGTGCCAGTAAAATATCTGGGGCCAACGTCCTGACTTTC

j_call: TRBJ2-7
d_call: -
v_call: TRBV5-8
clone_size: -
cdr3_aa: CASRTSGGRFYEQYF
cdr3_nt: TGTGCCAGCAGGACCTCAGGGGGGAGGTTCTACGAGCAGTACTTC

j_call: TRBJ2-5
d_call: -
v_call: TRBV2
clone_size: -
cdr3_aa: CASSTAGGRETQYF
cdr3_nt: TGTGCCAGCTCCACGGCCGGGGGGCGGGAGACCCAGTACTTC

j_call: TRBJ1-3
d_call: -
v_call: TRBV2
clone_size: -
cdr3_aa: CASRDFGIKGNTIYF
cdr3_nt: TGTGCCAGCAGGGACTTCGGGATTAAGGGAAACACCATATATTTT

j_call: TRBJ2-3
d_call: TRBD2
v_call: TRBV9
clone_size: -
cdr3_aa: CASSVELAGGRSTDTQYF
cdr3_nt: TGTGCCAGCAGCGTAGAACTAGCGGGGGGAAGGAGCACAGATACGCAGTATTTT

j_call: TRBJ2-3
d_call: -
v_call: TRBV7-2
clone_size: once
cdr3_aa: CASSPRLDLLTDTQYF
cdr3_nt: TGTGCCAGCAGCCCGAGACTAGACCTCCTCACAGATACGCAGTATTTT

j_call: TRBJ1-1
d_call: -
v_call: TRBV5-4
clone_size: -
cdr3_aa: CASSPQVALMNTEAFF
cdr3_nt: TGTGCCAGCAGCCCGCAGGTCGCCCTTATGAACACTGAAGCTTTCTTT

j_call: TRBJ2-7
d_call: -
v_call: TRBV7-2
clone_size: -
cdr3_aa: CASSPGYSYEQYF
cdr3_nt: TGTGCCAGCAGCCCGGGATACTCCTACGAGCAGTACTTC

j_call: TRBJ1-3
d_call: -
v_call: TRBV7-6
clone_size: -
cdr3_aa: CASSLEALGNTIYF
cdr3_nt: TGTGCCAGCAGCTTAGAAGCCCTCGGAAACACCATATATTTT

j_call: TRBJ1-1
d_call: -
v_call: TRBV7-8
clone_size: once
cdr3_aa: CASSGTSETEAFF
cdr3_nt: TGTGCCAGCAGCGGGACGTCGGAAACTGAAGCTTTCTTT

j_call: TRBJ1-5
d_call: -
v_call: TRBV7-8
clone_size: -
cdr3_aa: CASSLDGRVEQPQHF
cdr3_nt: TGTGCCAGCAGCTTAGATGGCAGAGTAGAACAGCCCCAGCATTTT

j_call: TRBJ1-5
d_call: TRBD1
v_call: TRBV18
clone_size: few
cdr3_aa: CASSPRALTLQGDSNQPQHF
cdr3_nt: TGTGCCAGCTCACCACGGGCTCTCACGTTACAGGGGGATAGCAATCAGCCCCAGCATTTT

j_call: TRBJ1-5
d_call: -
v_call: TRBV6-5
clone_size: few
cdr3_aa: CASSSSGLRNQPQHF
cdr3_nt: TGTGCCAGCAGTTCCTCTGGGTTGCGCAATCAGCCCCAGCATTTT

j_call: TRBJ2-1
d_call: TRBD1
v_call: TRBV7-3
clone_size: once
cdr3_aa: CASGNAGGVSYNEQFF
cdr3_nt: TGTGCCAGCGGGAATGCAGGGGGTGTCTCCTACAATGAGCAGTTCTTC

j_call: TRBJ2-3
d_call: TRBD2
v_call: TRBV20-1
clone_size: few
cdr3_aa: CSASGSGGPHDTQYF
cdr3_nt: TGCAGTGCTAGTGGTAGCGGGGGGCCCCACGATACGCAGTATTTT

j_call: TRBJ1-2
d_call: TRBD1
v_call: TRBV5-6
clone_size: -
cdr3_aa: CASSPRGRGHRGYGYTF
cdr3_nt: TGTGCCAGCAGCCCCCGGGGCAGGGGGCACCGTGGCTATGGCTACACCTTC

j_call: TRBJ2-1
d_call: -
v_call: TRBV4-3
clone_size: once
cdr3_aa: CASSQDPQGRSYNEQFF
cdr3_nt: TGCGCCAGCAGCCAAGATCCCCAGGGACGCTCCTACAATGAGCAGTTCTTC

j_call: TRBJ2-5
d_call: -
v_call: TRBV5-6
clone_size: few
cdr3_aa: CASSLGGLGQETQYF
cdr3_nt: TGTGCCAGCAGCTTGGGGGGACTGGGTCAAGAGACCCAGTACTTC

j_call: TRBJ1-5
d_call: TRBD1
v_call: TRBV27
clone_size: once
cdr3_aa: CASSRRGSDQPQHF
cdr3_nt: TGTGCCAGCAGTCGCAGGGGGAGTGATCAGCCCCAGCATTTT

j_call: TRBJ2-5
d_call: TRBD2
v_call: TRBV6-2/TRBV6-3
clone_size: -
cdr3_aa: CASSLVTSGGPGTQYF
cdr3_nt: TGTGCCAGCAGCCTCGTTACTAGCGGGGGGCCGGGGACCCAGTACTTC

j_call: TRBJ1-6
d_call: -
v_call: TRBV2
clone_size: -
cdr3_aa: CATSGQSNSPLHF
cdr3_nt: TGTGCCACCTCGGGACAAAGTAATTCACCCCTCCACTTT

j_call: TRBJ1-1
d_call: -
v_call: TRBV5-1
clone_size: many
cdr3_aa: CASSLEWGTEAFF
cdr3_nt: TGCGCCAGCAGCTTGGAATGGGGCACTGAAGCTTTCTTT

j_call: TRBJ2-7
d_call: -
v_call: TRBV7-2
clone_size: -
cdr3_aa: CASSLKASYEQYF
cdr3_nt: TGTGCCAGCAGCTTAAAAGCTTCCTACGAGCAGTACTTC

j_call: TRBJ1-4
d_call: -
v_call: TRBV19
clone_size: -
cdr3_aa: CASKGEKLFF
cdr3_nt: TGTGCCAGTAAGGGAGAAAAACTGTTTTTT

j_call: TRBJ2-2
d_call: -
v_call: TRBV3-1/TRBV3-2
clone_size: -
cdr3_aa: CASSYGSGELFF
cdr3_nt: TGTGCCAGCAGCTACGGTTCCGGGGAGCTGTTTTTT

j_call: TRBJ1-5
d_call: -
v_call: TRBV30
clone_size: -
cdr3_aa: CAWSGPWERNQPQHF
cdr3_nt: TGTGCCTGGAGTGGCCCCTGGGAGCGTAATCAGCCCCAGCATTTT

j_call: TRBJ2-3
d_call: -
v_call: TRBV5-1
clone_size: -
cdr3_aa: CASSLRTETDTQYF
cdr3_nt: TGCGCCAGCAGCCTACGGACGGAAACAGATACGCAGTATTTT

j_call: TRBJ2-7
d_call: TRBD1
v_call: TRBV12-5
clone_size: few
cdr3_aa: CASGLIPTHRGYSYEQYF
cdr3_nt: TGTGCTAGTGGTTTGATACCCACTCACAGGGGTTACTCCTACGAGCAGTACTTC

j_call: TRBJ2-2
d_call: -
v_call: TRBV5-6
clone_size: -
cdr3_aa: CASSLVYRSTGELFF
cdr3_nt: TGTGCCAGCAGCTTGGTTTATAGGAGTACCGGGGAGCTGTTTTTT

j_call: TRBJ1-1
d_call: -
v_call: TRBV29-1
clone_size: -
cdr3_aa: CSVEEGGTFF
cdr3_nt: TGCAGCGTTGAAGAGGGGGGAACTTTCTTT

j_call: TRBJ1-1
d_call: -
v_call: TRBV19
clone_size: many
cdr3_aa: CASRTGLENTEAFF
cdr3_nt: TGTGCCAGTAGAACCGGGCTCGAAAACACTGAAGCTTTCTTT

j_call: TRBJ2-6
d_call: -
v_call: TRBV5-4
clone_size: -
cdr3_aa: CASSLHRKGSGANVLTF
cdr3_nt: TGTGCCAGCAGTTTACATCGTAAGGGCTCTGGGGCCAACGTCCTGACTTTC

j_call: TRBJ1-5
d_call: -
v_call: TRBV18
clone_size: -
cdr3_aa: CASSAYSKGSNQPQHF
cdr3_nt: TGTGCCAGCTCAGCTTACTCGAAAGGTAGCAATCAGCCCCAGCATTTT

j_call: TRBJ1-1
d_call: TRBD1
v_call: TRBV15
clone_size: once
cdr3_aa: CATSRGGTGDTEAFF
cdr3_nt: TGTGCCACCAGCAGAGGTGGGACAGGAGACACTGAAGCTTTCTTT

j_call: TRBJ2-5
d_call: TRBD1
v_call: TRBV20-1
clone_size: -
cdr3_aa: CSATDRGLGETQYF
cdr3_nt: TGCAGTGCTACTGACAGGGGGTTAGGAGAGACCCAGTACTTC

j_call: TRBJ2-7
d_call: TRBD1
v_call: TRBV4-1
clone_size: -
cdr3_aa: CASSPQGSQQYF
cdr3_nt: TGCGCCAGCAGCCCACAGGGGTCACAGCAGTACTTC

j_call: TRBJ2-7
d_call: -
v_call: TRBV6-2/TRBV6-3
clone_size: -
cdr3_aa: CASSRYRGSSYEQYF
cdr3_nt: TGTGCCAGCAGCCGATACCGGGGGAGCTCCTACGAGCAGTACTTC

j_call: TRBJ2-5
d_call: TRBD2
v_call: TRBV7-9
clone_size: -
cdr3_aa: CASTFLGLVETQYF
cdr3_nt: TGTGCCAGCACCTTTCTGGGACTAGTGGAGACCCAGTACTTC